These T cell receptor beta chains were read from a single sample in a study of T cell responses to AZD1222 COVID-19 vaccine. The data were produced by immunoSEQ multiplex PCR, yet TCRdb's version contains in-frame clones alone and is incomplete. Of tens of thousands of clones in the sample, 89% were seen once. This material consisted of peripheral blood, taken 28 days after the second AZD1222 dose. Every receptor here comes from an adult who received the AZD1222 COVID-19 vaccine. Each CDR3 is given with its conserved first and last residue. Each record gives: D gene, V gene, clone size, J gene, CDR3 protein, CDR3 DNA. The D gene is left open where the match is weak. Size tells how often a clone was seen (once, few, many) or the class of an expanded clone, and some rows leave it out.

D: .
V: TRBV28
size: .
J: TRBJ1-5
CDR3: CASTDHSGGQPQHF
DNA: TGTGCCAGCACCGATCATTCCGGGGGTCAGCCCCAGCATTTT

D: .
V: TRBV5-1
size: .
J: TRBJ2-1
CDR3: CASSFSGNPSNEQFF
DNA: TGCGCCAGCAGCTTCTCAGGAAACCCTAGCAATGAGCAGTTCTTC

D: .
V: TRBV30
size: .
J: TRBJ1-4
CDR3: CAWSSNEKLFF
DNA: TGTGCCTGGAGTTCAAATGAAAAACTGTTTTTT

D: TRBD2
V: TRBV2
size: .
J: TRBJ2-2
CDR3: CASTSRGLAGYTGELFF
DNA: TGTGCCAGCACCTCCCGGGGCCTAGCGGGGTACACCGGGGAGCTGTTTTTT

D: .
V: TRBV5-6
size: .
J: TRBJ1-6
CDR3: CASSSREGYYNSPLHF
DNA: TGTGCCAGCAGCTCCAGGGAGGGATACTATAATTCACCCCTCCACTTT

D: .
V: TRBV29-1
size: .
J: TRBJ1-2
CDR3: CSVGNQEGGYTF
DNA: TGCAGCGTTGGGAATCAGGAGGGCGGCTACACCTTC

D: .
V: TRBV4-1
size: .
J: TRBJ1-5
CDR3: CASSQGGQSNQPQHF
DNA: TGCGCCAGCAGCCAAGGGGGGCAGTCAAATCAGCCCCAGCATTTT

D: .
V: TRBV5-1
size: .
J: TRBJ2-3
CDR3: CASSLGGQRGDTQYF
DNA: TGCGCCAGCAGCTTGGGGGGACAACGAGGGGATACGCAGTATTTT

D: .
V: TRBV5-1
size: .
J: TRBJ1-3
CDR3: CASSLSGAHGNTIYF
DNA: TGCGCCAGCAGCTTGTCAGGGGCGCATGGAAACACCATATATTTT

D: .
V: TRBV3-1/TRBV3-2
size: .
J: TRBJ1-2
CDR3: CASSQSSLGAFGYTF
DNA: TGTGCCAGCAGCCAATCTTCTCTGGGGGCTTTCGGCTACACCTTC

D: .
V: TRBV19
size: .
J: TRBJ2-6
CDR3: CASSIAGSGGANVLTF
DNA: TGTGCCAGTAGTATAGCAGGGTCAGGTGGGGCCAACGTCCTGACTTTC

D: .
V: TRBV19
size: .
J: TRBJ1-5
CDR3: CASSIPGYSNQPQHF
DNA: TGTGCCAGTAGTATCCCCGGATATAGCAATCAGCCCCAGCATTTT

D: .
V: TRBV7-8
size: few
J: TRBJ1-5
CDR3: CASSSGLNQPQHF
DNA: TGTGCCAGCAGTTCAGGTCTGAATCAGCCCCAGCATTTT

D: TRBD1
V: TRBV10-3
size: .
J: TRBJ1-5
CDR3: CAISPQGGNQPQHF
DNA: TGTGCCATCAGTCCACAGGGGGGTAATCAGCCCCAGCATTTT

D: .
V: TRBV21-1
size: .
J: TRBJ2-3
CDR3: CASSIRAGATDTQYF
DNA: TGTGCCAGCAGCATTCGGGCGGGAGCCACAGATACGCAGTATTTT

D: .
V: TRBV7-2
size: .
J: TRBJ2-7
CDR3: CASSGGLEGYEQYF
DNA: TGTGCCAGCAGCGGAGGACTGGAGGGATACGAGCAGTACTTC

D: .
V: TRBV7-6
size: .
J: TRBJ2-1
CDR3: CASSSWAGSHNEQFF
DNA: TGTGCCAGCAGCTCTTGGGCGGGTTCCCACAATGAGCAGTTCTTC

D: TRBD1
V: TRBV7-6
size: .
J: TRBJ1-2
CDR3: CASSLGQGTPDGYTF
DNA: TGTGCCAGCAGCCTCGGACAGGGAACCCCCGATGGCTACACCTTC

D: TRBD2
V: TRBV5-5
size: .
J: TRBJ2-5
CDR3: CASSFTTTSVGTQYF
DNA: TGTGCCAGCAGCTTTACCACAACTAGCGTGGGGACCCAGTACTTC

D: TRBD1
V: TRBV6-5
size: .
J: TRBJ2-1
CDR3: CASIDREVSEQFF
DNA: TGTGCCAGCATAGACAGGGAAGTCAGTGAGCAGTTCTTC

D: .
V: TRBV5-1
size: .
J: TRBJ2-7
CDR3: CASTLGSGDYEQYF
DNA: TGCGCCAGCACCCTCGGGTCGGGGGACTACGAGCAGTACTTC

D: .
V: TRBV7-9
size: .
J: TRBJ2-5
CDR3: CASSSGSQETQYF
DNA: TGTGCCAGCAGCTCCGGGAGCCAAGAGACCCAGTACTTC

D: .
V: TRBV12-5
size: .
J: TRBJ1-1
CDR3: CASGPPWGTEAFF
DNA: TGTGCTAGTGGTCCCCCCTGGGGCACTGAAGCTTTCTTT

D: .
V: TRBV6-5
size: .
J: TRBJ1-2
CDR3: CASSPRDISYGYTF
DNA: TGTGCCAGCAGTCCCCGGGACATTAGCTATGGCTACACCTTC

D: TRBD2
V: TRBV7-2
size: .
J: TRBJ2-7
CDR3: CASSLGEGRQYF
DNA: TGTGCCAGCAGCTTAGGGGAGGGGAGGCAGTACTTC

D: .
V: TRBV28
size: .
J: TRBJ1-1
CDR3: CATLGGIGTNTEAFF
DNA: TGTGCCACTTTAGGGGGAATCGGAACGAACACTGAAGCTTTCTTT

D: TRBD2
V: TRBV4-1
size: .
J: TRBJ2-5
CDR3: CASSQGIAGTSAEWRTQYF
DNA: TGCGCCAGCAGCCAAGGCATTGCGGGGACTAGCGCTGAGTGGCGGACCCAGTACTTC

D: .
V: TRBV24-1
size: .
J: TRBJ2-5
CDR3: CATGEGEAPETQYF
DNA: TGTGCCACCGGAGAAGGAGAAGCCCCGGAGACCCAGTACTTC

D: .
V: TRBV2
size: .
J: TRBJ1-1
CDR3: CASSLSWITEAFF
DNA: TGTGCCAGCAGCCTCTCTTGGATCACTGAAGCTTTCTTT

D: .
V: TRBV30
size: few
J: TRBJ1-6
CDR3: CAGMDHYNSPLHF
DNA: TGTGCCGGAATGGATCACTATAATTCACCCCTCCACTTT

D: .
V: TRBV4-1
size: .
J: TRBJ1-6
CDR3: CASSQDSRENSPLHF
DNA: TGCGCCAGCAGCCAAGACTCAAGGGAGAATTCACCCCTCCACTTT

D: TRBD2
V: TRBV11-3
size: .
J: TRBJ2-3
CDR3: CASSSRSGFSTDTQYF
DNA: TGTGCCAGCAGCTCCCGTAGCGGGTTTAGCACAGATACGCAGTATTTT

D: .
V: TRBV6-5
size: .
J: TRBJ1-3
CDR3: CASLIADSGNTIYF
DNA: TGTGCCAGCCTCATAGCGGACTCTGGAAACACCATATATTTT

D: .
V: TRBV29-1
size: .
J: TRBJ1-3
CDR3: CSVESGGNTIYF
DNA: TGCAGCGTTGAAAGCGGGGGAAACACCATATATTTT

D: TRBD2
V: TRBV3-1/TRBV3-2
size: .
J: TRBJ2-7
CDR3: CASSRSSGRMAADEQYF
DNA: TGTGCCAGCAGCAGGTCTAGCGGGAGGATGGCGGCTGACGAGCAGTACTTC

D: TRBD1
V: TRBV2
size: .
J: TRBJ2-7
CDR3: CASSPGGMNEQYF
DNA: TGTGCCAGCAGTCCAGGGGGCATGAACGAGCAGTACTTC

D: TRBD2
V: TRBV10-1
size: .
J: TRBJ2-2
CDR3: CARTTGLALQHRAGELFF
DNA: TGCGCCAGGACTACGGGACTAGCCCTTCAACACCGGGCCGGGGAGCTGTTTTTT

D: .
V: TRBV3-1/TRBV3-2
size: .
J: TRBJ2-2
CDR3: CASSQDLTDTGELFF
DNA: TGTGCCAGCAGCCAAGATCTCACAGACACCGGGGAGCTGTTTTTT

D: TRBD1
V: TRBV6-5
size: .
J: TRBJ1-2
CDR3: CASSSGQGGSGYTF
DNA: TGTGCCAGCAGTTCGGGACAGGGAGGTTCCGGCTACACCTTC

D: .
V: TRBV4-2
size: .
J: TRBJ2-6
CDR3: CASSQDTGSGANVLTF
DNA: TGTGCCAGCAGCCAAGATACGGGCTCTGGGGCCAACGTCCTGACTTTC

D: .
V: TRBV28
size: .
J: TRBJ2-7
CDR3: CASTIRAQGHYEQYF
DNA: TGTGCCAGCACCATCCGGGCCCAGGGCCACTACGAGCAGTACTTC

D: .
V: TRBV7-2
size: .
J: TRBJ1-4
CDR3: CASRPTGGNNEKLFF
DNA: TGTGCCAGCAGACCGACAGGAGGGAATAATGAAAAACTGTTTTTT

D: .
V: TRBV7-9
size: .
J: TRBJ1-2
CDR3: CASNLGATPSWGYTF
DNA: .

D: TRBD1
V: TRBV27
size: .
J: TRBJ1-5
CDR3: CASRSGTGLMVGQPQHF
DNA: TGTGCCAGCAGATCCGGGACAGGGTTAATGGTAGGGCAGCCCCAGCATTTT

D: .
V: TRBV19
size: .
J: TRBJ1-1
CDR3: CASSATIEAFF
DNA: TGTGCCAGTAGTGCAACAATTGAAGCTTTCTTT

D: TRBD1
V: TRBV3-1/TRBV3-2
size: .
J: TRBJ2-7
CDR3: CASSLLGDRVYEQYF
DNA: TGTGCCAGCAGCTTGCTAGGGGACAGGGTCTACGAGCAGTACTTC

D: TRBD1
V: TRBV7-9
size: .
J: TRBJ1-4
CDR3: CASRQATGVVANEKLFF
DNA: TGTGCCAGCAGGCAAGCGACAGGGGTGGTGGCTAATGAAAAACTGTTTTTT